The 28 T cell receptor beta chains listed next were all sequenced from one sample in a study of tumor and adjacent non-tumor tissue in lung cancer. The library came from three nested PCR rounds adapted from ARM-PCR protocols. Using its own MiXCR run on the multiplex PCR reads, TCRdb lists one record per CDR3 protein. This table has about 85,000 distinct CDR3 sequences, 61% appearing once. This sample's RNA came from whole unsorted tissue. Specimen: lung tumor tissue. These receptors were obtained from an older man with non-small cell lung cancer.

With respect to this clonotype: Just one base apart from a much larger clone, this may be a read error. The chain couples TRBV5-1 to TRBJ1-5, with D uncertain. Germline loops: CDR1 SGHRS, CDR2 YFSETQ. The CDR3 has 13 amino acids. CDR3 in DNA: TGCTCCAGCAGCTTGGTAGGGAATCAGCCCCAGCATTTT. Its translation: CSSSLVGNQPQHF.

The V gene is TRBV20-1, the J gene TRBJ2-1, with unresolved D. The CDR3 runs to 15 residues. V was trimmed by 3 bases and J by 4 bases, leaving 16 bases between them. Germline assignment: CDR1 DFQATT and CDR2 SNEGSKA (reference sequence). The CDR3 loop is CSASPMERLYNEQFF. CDR3 bases: TGCAGTGCTAGCCCGATGGAGAGACTTTACAATGAGCAGTTCTTC.

This clonotype was seen many times. The V call is TRBV7-8, the J call TRBJ1-5; TRBD1 matches 7 bases. V lost 1 base and J lost 6; bases outside the gene matches: 6. The CDR3 totals 15 residues. Germline assignment: CDR1 SGHVS and CDR2 FQNEAQ. CDR3: CASSLGQGPRQPQHF. The CDR3 bases are TGTGCCAGCAGCTTAGGACAGGGCCCCCGTCAGCCCCAGCATTTT.

The chain uses TRBV11-1 and TRBJ2-7, with D perhaps TRBD2 (6 bases). From germline, CDR1 is SGHAT and CDR2 FQDESV (reference sequence). CDR3 length: 14 amino acids. CDR3 sequence: CACSLAPRGIDQYF. CDR3 bases: TGTGCGTGCAGCTTAGCTCCCCGGGGGATCGATCAGTACTTC.

This clonotype was seen more than once but under ten times. The missing conserved phenylalanine or tryptophan at the end of this CDR3 makes a read error likely. The V call is TRBV11-2, the J call TRBJ2-3; no definite D call. The CDR3 contains 15 residues. Germline V CDR1 and CDR2: SGHAT, FQNNGV. V shed 0 bases and J shed 6 bases, with 13 bases lying between them. CDR3 DNA sequence: TGTGCCAGCAGCTTAGACAAGGCCCCATCTGATACGCAGTATCTT. Encoded protein: CASSLDKAPSDTQYL.

With regard to this clonotype: The junction differs from germline at one of its ends, possibly a read error. This chain links TRBV12-3 or TRBV12-4 with TRBJ1-4; D is unclear. The CDR3 is made up of 16 amino acids. The CDR3 region is CAYSLALGQLNERLFF. The CDR3 DNA sequence: TGTGCCTACAGTTTGGCCCTAGGGCAGTTAAATGAAAGACTGTTTTTT.

In its sample, this clonotype was seen a few times. A much larger clone lies a single base off, so this may be a read error. The V gene is TRBV4-2, the J gene TRBJ2-5; the match to TRBD2 covers 9 bases. Germline-derived CDR1 and CDR2 are LGHNA and YNFKEQ. CDR3 size: 16 residues. CDR3 DNA: TGTCCCAGCAGCCAAGAGGCTAGCGGGGCGACAAGGGCCCAGTACTTC. It specifies CPSSQEASGATRAQYF.

A word on this clonotype: Germline is not matched at one junction end, which may reflect a read error. V is TRBV6-1 and J is TRBJ2-3; 14 nucleotides align to TRBD2. The germline CDR1 and CDR2 sequences are MNHNS and SASEGT. The CDR3 length is 15 residues. The CDR3 coding sequence is TGTGCCAGCAGTGGAGGACTAGCGGGAGGAAATACACAGTATTTT. Protein sequence: CASSGGLAGGNTQYF.

Of note for this clonotype: The junction shows a germline mismatch at one end, possibly a read error. J is TRBJ1-6 and V is TRBV12-3 or TRBV12-4; no reliable D call. This CDR3 spans 14 amino acids. CDR3 in amino acids: CANSPEVWRAPLHF. The DNA of the CDR3 is TGTGCCAACAGTCCAGAAGTTTGGAGGGCACCCCTCCACTTT.

This clonotype was counted ten times or more. The chain has TRBV28 and TRBJ2-7; D might be TRBD1 (6 bases). Trimming removed 3 bases at V and 3 bases at J, with 12 bases between. CDR1 is MDHEN, CDR2 SYDVKM, per germline. The CDR3 has 14 amino acids. CDR3 nucleotide sequence: TGTGCCAGCAGTTTCGGGCAGGGGTTCTACGAGCAGTACTTC. The encoded protein is CASSFGQGFYEQYF.

In regard to this clonotype: One junction end disagrees with the germline gene, perhaps due to a read error. V is TRBV29-1 and J is TRBJ1-3, with unresolved D. The CDR3 is made up of 14 amino acids. From germline, CDR1 is SQVTM and CDR2 ANQGSEA. DNA for the CDR3: TGCAGCGTACAGCCCGGCATCTCTGGAAACATCATATATTTT. It translates to CSVQPGISGNIIYF.

Of note for this clonotype: The conserved final phenylalanine or tryptophan is absent from the CDR3, which likely points to a read error. The rearrangement links TRBV4-1 to TRBJ2-4, with D hard to call. Germline V gene data show CDR1 as MGHRA and CDR2 as YSYEKL. The CDR3 runs 14 residues. The V end was cut by 3 bases, the J end by 8 bases, with 14 bases between. The CDR3 loop is CASSHPHGIDIQYL. CDR3 DNA: TGCGCCAGCAGCCACCCGCATGGGATTGACATTCAGTACCTC.

Notes on this clonotype: At one boundary the junction diverges from the germline segment, which might be a read error. The rearrangement joins TRBV6-5 to TRBJ2-1; TRBD1 matches 10 bases. The CDR3 sequence is 17 residues long. CDR1 is MNHEY, CDR2 SVGAGI, per germline. CDR3 residues: CASSYGGGTGAYNERFF. The DNA of the CDR3 is TGTGCCAGCAGTTATGGGGGTGGGACAGGGGCGTACAATGAGCGGTTCTTC.

A word on this clonotype: The germline gene is not matched at one end of the junction; a read error may be the cause. The V gene is TRBV11-3, the J gene TRBJ2-1; a weak D match, TRBD2 (5 bases). This CDR3 region has 15 residues. Germline lookup yields CDR1 SGHNT and CDR2 YENEEA. CDR3 DNA: TGTGCCAACAGCTTAGATCGGGGAATTAACAATGAGCAGTCCTTC. It is translated as CANSLDRGINNEQSF.

About this clonotype: This CDR3 fails to terminate in the conserved phenylalanine or tryptophan, so it likely reflects a read error. It is unclear where the CDR3 begins or ends on the DNA, so no DNA is shown, and the CDR3 is as TCRdb lists it. This chain links TRBV6-5 with TRBJ1-1; TRBD1, the table's D call, was not compared with the DNA. Germline V gene sequence: CDR1 MNHEY, CDR2 SVGAGI. The CDR3 has 19 amino acids, counting both end residues. The CDR3 sequence: CASSYSNRGLRVGNTEAFL.

The sample holds many counts of this clonotype. A much larger clone differs from this one at a single base, so this may be a read error. Since no conserved phenylalanine or tryptophan closes the CDR3, a read error is the likely cause. V usage is TRBV29-1 and J usage is TRBJ2-7; 9 bases are a match to TRBD1. Unmatched junction bases numbered 12, after V lost 7 bases and J lost 5 bases. Germline CDR1 and CDR2: SQVTM and ANQGSEA. The CDR3 totals 14 residues. The CDR3 spells CSARVGQGYHEQYL. The DNA of the CDR3 is TGCAGCGCAAGGGTGGGACAGGGCTACCACGAGCAGTACCTC.

The rearrangement uses TRBV7-9 and TRBJ1-3; D is unclear. The CDR3 runs 15 residues. Germline CDR1 and CDR2: SEHNR and FQNEAQ (reference sequence). V gave up 3 bases and J gave up 0 bases, with 9 bases separating them. CDR3 nucleotide sequence: TGTGCCAGCAGCTTTGCCGGGCGCTCTGGAAACACCATATATTTT. It codes for CASSFAGRSGNTIYF.

Concerning this clonotype itself: Germline and junction disagree at one end, which may indicate a read error. This sequence joins TRBV12-3 or TRBV12-4 and TRBJ1-5, with D uncertain. The CDR3 runs 13 residues. The CDR3: CASSSNGNQPQHF. The CDR3 DNA follows: TGTGCCAGCAGTTCCAACGGCAATCAGCCCCAACATTTT.

This clonotype was detected many times. The chain employs TRBV4-2 and TRBJ1-6; the D is unclear. The CDR3 has 16 residues. Germline loops: CDR1 LGHNA, CDR2 YNFKEQ. V lost 4 bases and J 7 bases, leaving 17 bases between the germline ends. CDR3 nucleotides: TGTGCCAGCAGCCCCCCCGGGAGACCGATGAATTCACCCCTCCACTTT. Translating gives CASSPPGRPMNSPLHF.

On this clonotype itself: This may be a read error: a much more frequent sequence differs by one nucleotide. The chain is built from TRBV6-5 and TRBJ2-7, with 9 nucleotides matching TRBD1. This CDR3 spans 17 amino acids. CDR1 is MNHEY and CDR2 is SVGAGI in the germline V gene. With V trimmed by 2 bases and J by 0 bases, 8 bases remained unmatched. This chain's CDR3 is CASSYGGTGSSSYEQYF. The CDR3 DNA sequence: TGTGCCAGCAGTTACGGGGGGACAGGGTCAAGCTCCTACGAGCAGTACTTC.

Worth noting for this clonotype: Sequence at one end of the junction differs from germline and may be a read error. The rearrangement links TRBV6-5 to TRBJ1-5; no clear D. The germline gives CDR1 MNHEY, CDR2 SVGAGI. The CDR3 spans 13 residues. In nucleotides, the CDR3 is TGTGCCAGCGAATACAGAGATAATCAGCTCCAGCATTTT. Protein product: CASEYRDNQLQHF.

This chain connects TRBV5-1 to TRBJ2-4; D unclear. V was trimmed by 9 bases and J by 6 bases, leaving 10 bases between them. The CDR3 extends over 11 amino acids. CDR1 and CDR2 (germline): SGHRS, YFSETQ. CDR3 DNA: TGCGCCAAGAGCGACGGAAACATTCAGTACTTC. Amino acids: CAKSDGNIQYF.

The chain combines TRBV11-2 with TRBJ2-1, with 10 bases aligning to TRBD2. The CDR3 loop spans 16 amino acids. Germline values: CDR1 SGHAT, CDR2 FQNNGV. V was pared by 1 base and J by 11 bases, with 11 bases of the junction left unmatched. CDR3 nucleotides: TGTGCCAGCAGCTTAGGAGGTAGCGGGAGGTACAGTAAGCAGTTCTTC. It specifies CASSLGGSGRYSKQFF.

There are many counts of this clonotype. The gene calls are TRBV7-9 and TRBJ2-7, with 9 positions matching TRBD1. This CDR3 spans 14 amino acids. Germline values: CDR1 SEHNR, CDR2 FQNEAQ (reference sequence). Trimming removed 5 bases from V and 5 bases from J; junction bases left unmatched: 7. The CDR3 is CASSTGQGRHEQYF. DNA for the CDR3: TGTGCCAGCAGCACCGGACAGGGGAGACACGAGCAGTACTTC.

On this clonotype itself: At one of its ends the junction is not consistent with the germline gene, which may arise from a read error. The chain is built from TRBV20-1 and TRBJ1-1; D gene uncertain. The CDR3 contains 11 residues. CDR1 and CDR2 from the germline V gene are DFQATT and SNEGSKA (reference sequence). CDR3 nucleotide sequence: TGCAGTGCTAAAGTGAATACTGAAGCTTTCTTT. Translated: CSAKVNTEAFF.

The chain recombines TRBV29-1 with TRBJ2-5, with D possibly TRBD1 on 5 matching bases. The CDR3 runs to 13 residues. Per the germline V gene, CDR1 is SQVTM and CDR2 is ANQGSEA. The CDR3 region has the DNA TGCATTGTTGAAAAGACAGACCAAGAGACCCAGTACTTC. Its translation: CIVEKTDQETQYF. Full variable domain (outside the CDR3, taken from reference TRBV29-1 and TRBJ2-5): SAVISQKPSRDICQRGTSLTIQCQVDSQVTMMFWYRQQPGQSLTLIATANQGSEATYESGFVIDKFPISRPNLTFSTLTVSNMSPEDSSIYLCIVEKTDQETQYFGPGTRLLVL.

Details on this clonotype: A read error may produce the germline difference seen at one junction end. This sequence joins TRBV11-2 and TRBJ2-3; possibly TRBD1 for D (5 bases). The CDR3 totals 18 residues. Germline V gene data show CDR1 as SGHAT and CDR2 as FQNNGV. The CDR3 sequence is CANSPGIAGPLSTDTQYF. The CDR3 region has the DNA TGTGCCAACAGCCCTGGAATAGCAGGGCCCTTGAGCACAGATACGCAGTATTTT.

Ten or more counts support this clonotype. This rearrangement joins TRBV28 to TRBJ1-5, with D perhaps TRBD1 (5 bases). V was shortened by 3 bases and J by 0 bases, with 12 bases between the two germline ends. CDR1 is MDHEN and CDR2 is SYDVKM in the germline V gene. The CDR3 runs to 16 residues. This chain's CDR3 is CASSFYSGYSNQPQHF. As DNA, the CDR3 is TGTGCCAGCAGTTTTTATTCAGGGTATAGCAATCAGCCCCAGCATTTT.